Below, 17 T cell receptor beta chains from the same sample are listed, as sequenced in a study of T cells in Graves' hyperthyroidism and ophthalmopathy. RNA transcripts gave rise to amplified TCR beta CDR3 regions. Researchers ran a first-round RT-PCR on the TCR CDR3 using the HTBI primer set. TCRdb re-derived calls from the multiplex PCR reads in MiXCR, one entry per CDR3 protein. The sample has around 540,000 distinct CDR3 sequences; approximately 44% are singletons. The material sequenced was peripheral blood or thyroid tissue (not recorded which). Receptors were obtained from a woman between 18 and 30 years old with Graves' hyperthyroidism.

This chain uses TRBV11-1 with TRBJ2-5, with D unclear. Looked up from germline, CDR1 is SGHAT and CDR2 is FQDESV (reference sequence). This CDR3 is 13 amino acids long. Trimming cost V 6 bases and J 3 bases, with 11 bases left between them. The CDR3 sequence is CASRQKWEETQYF. CDR3 nucleotide sequence: TGTGCCAGCAGGCAGAAGTGGGAAGAGACCCAGTACTTC.

V usage is TRBV29-1 and J usage is TRBJ2-7, with 8 bases aligning to TRBD2. After removal of 3 bases from V and 4 bases from J, the junction contained 5 bases not matched to a gene. This CDR3 contains 13 residues. Germline assignment: CDR1 SQVTM and CDR2 ANQGSEA. The CDR3 loop reads CSVESGRRYEQYF. The CDR3 DNA reads as TGCAGCGTTGAGAGCGGGAGACGGTACGAGCAGTACTTC.

Points on this clonotype: Since a much larger clone is just one base distant, this may be a read error. The genes are TRBV7-3 and TRBJ1-2; a possible D gene is TRBD1 (6 bases). The germline V gene encodes CDR1 SGHTA and CDR2 FQGTGA. The CDR3 has 17 residues. V was clipped by 0 bases and J by 4 bases, with 18 bases between them. For the CDR3, the DNA is TGTGCCAGCAGCTTAACCGGGATGGGGGGCGCAATCTATGGCTACACCTTC. Protein sequence: CASSLTGMGGAIYGYTF.

This clonotype was picked up one time. V gene TRBV27 combines with J gene TRBJ1-4; 7 nucleotides match TRBD1. Trimming cost V 0 bases and J 7 bases; bases outside gene matches: 2. CDR3 length equals 14 residues. In germline, CDR1 is MNHEY, CDR2 SMNVEV (reference sequence). The CDR3: CASSLSGGAEKLFF. The DNA of the CDR3 is TGTGCCAGCAGTTTATCAGGGGGCGCTGAAAAACTGTTTTTT.

In its sample, this clonotype was seen many times. This sequence joins TRBV7-2 and TRBJ1-5, with D possibly TRBD1 on 6 matching bases. Trimming stripped 1 base from V and 6 bases from J, with 16 bases between. The CDR3 extends over 16 amino acids. Per germline, CDR1 SGHTA and CDR2 FQGNSA. CDR3 coding DNA: TGTGCCAGCAGCTTAGGGCCCATGACAGGAGGTCAGCCCCAGCATTTT. Its translation: CASSLGPMTGGQPQHF.

Many counts were recorded for this clonotype. This chain links TRBV2 with TRBJ2-7; D call uncertain. The V gene's germline CDR1 is SNHLY and CDR2 FYNNEI. The CDR3 is made up of 15 amino acids. Trimming took 5 bases from V and 4 from J, leaving 18 bases between them. The CDR3 loop is CASSISLDGSYEQYF. The CDR3, as DNA: TGTGCCAGCAGTATTAGCCTGGACGGATCGTACGAGCAGTACTTC.

A few counts support this clonotype. In nucleotides, the CDR3 is TGTGCCAGTAGTATGTTACAGGGGCACTACACCTTC. Its protein is CASSMLQGHYTF. The gene calls are TRBV19 and TRBJ1-2; 7 bases fit TRBD1. V shed 3 bases and J 10 bases; nucleotides not matched to a gene: 5. The germline gives CDR1 LNHDA, CDR2 SQIVND (reference sequence). The CDR3 sequence is 12 residues long.

This rearrangement joins TRBV11-3 to TRBJ1-4; D is ambiguous. Germline-derived CDR1 and CDR2 are SGHNT and YENEEA. The CDR3 consists of 14 residues. V was cut by 3 bases and J by 4 bases, with 9 bases left in between. Written as DNA, the CDR3 is TGTGCCAGCAGCTTGGACGGATTTAATGAAAAACTGTTTTTT. Its protein is CASSLDGFNEKLFF.

This clonotype was counted a few times. This chain links TRBV20-1 with TRBJ1-1; D is possibly TRBD1 (6 bases). CDR1 DFQATT and CDR2 SNEGSKA come from the germline V gene (reference sequence). The V end was cut by 0 bases, the J end by 2 bases, with 10 bases between. The CDR3 runs 14 residues. CDR3 sequence (DNA): TGCAGTGCTAGAGATTGGGGACACAACACTGAAGCTTTCTTT. It yields the protein CSARDWGHNTEAFF.

The chain recombines TRBV7-9 with TRBJ2-7; D gene unclear. Per the germline V gene, CDR1 is SEHNR and CDR2 is FQNEAQ (reference sequence). The CDR3 consists of 15 residues. With 1 base removed from V and 0 bases from J, the gap between germline ends came to 10 bases. CDR3 coding DNA: TGTGCCAGCAGCTTAGAATACTCCAGCTCCTACGAGCAGTACTTC. This gives the protein CASSLEYSSSYEQYF.

This clonotype was observed a single time. A much bigger clone sits one base away, suggesting this may be a read error. The chain has TRBV5-5 and TRBJ1-2; D is possibly TRBD1 (5 bases). V lost 4 bases to trimming and J lost 3 bases, with 7 bases between them. This CDR3 contains 12 residues. CDR1 and CDR2 (germline): SGHKS, YYEKEE (reference sequence). CDR3 sequence reads: CASSRQHYGYTF. The CDR3 DNA sequence: TGTGCCAGCAGCCGACAGCACTATGGCTACACCTTC.

About this clonotype itself: A much larger clonotype is one base distant, so this may be a read error. The chain recombines TRBV7-2 with TRBJ1-1; the D gene is possibly TRBD1 (5 bases). Trimming cost V 2 bases and J 1 base, with 14 bases left between them. Germline loops: CDR1 SGHTA, CDR2 FQGNSA. This CDR3 spans 16 amino acids. The DNA for the CDR3 is TGTGCCAGCAGCTTACTACGCCAGGGCACGAACACTGAAGCTTTCTTT. Its protein product is CASSLLRQGTNTEAFF.

The chain couples TRBV25-1 to TRBJ1-2; D is unresolved. V lost 9 bases, J lost 4 bases, and 9 bases lay in between. The CDR3 runs to 11 residues. The germline V gene has CDR1 MGHDK and CDR2 SYGVNS. CDR3 DNA: TGTGCCAGTCAGACATCCTATGGCTACACCTTC. This gives the protein CASQTSYGYTF.

As regards this clonotype: One end of the junction fails to match germline, which may point to a read error. CDR3 protein: CASSFATSGVYGQYF. The CDR3 DNA is TGTGCCAGCAGCTTTGCGACTAGCGGGGTCTACGGGCAGTACTTC. The V gene is TRBV7-2, the J gene TRBJ2-7; 11 bases match TRBD2. This CDR3 has 15 amino acids. Germline V gives CDR1 SGHTA, CDR2 FQGNSA.

V and J are TRBV4-3 and TRBJ1-4; D unresolved. V was trimmed by 4 bases and J by 4 bases, leaving 10 bases between them. The CDR3 spans 14 residues. CDR1 and CDR2 from the germline V gene are LGHNA and YSLEER. The CDR3 region is CASSPPGINEKLFF. As DNA, the CDR3 is TGCGCCAGCAGCCCCCCGGGGATTAATGAAAAACTGTTTTTT.

V usage is TRBV10-2 and J usage is TRBJ2-5; unclear D gene. The CDR3 runs to 14 residues. V lost 3 bases and J lost 1, with 9 bases in between. Germline assignment: CDR1 WSHSY and CDR2 SAAADI. In nucleotides, the CDR3 is TGCGCCAGCAGTGATGAGGTGGGCCAAGAGACCCAGTACTTC. Its protein product is CASSDEVGQETQYF.

This clonotype has just a few counts. The gene calls are TRBV28 and TRBJ1-5; D gene unclear. Germline V CDR1 and CDR2: MDHEN, SYDVKM. V lost 8 bases to trimming and J lost 9 bases, with 11 bases between them. The CDR3 covers 11 residues. The CDR3 reads CASRSGPPQHF. CDR3 DNA sequence: TGTGCCAGCCGCTCGGGTCCGCCCCAGCATTTT.